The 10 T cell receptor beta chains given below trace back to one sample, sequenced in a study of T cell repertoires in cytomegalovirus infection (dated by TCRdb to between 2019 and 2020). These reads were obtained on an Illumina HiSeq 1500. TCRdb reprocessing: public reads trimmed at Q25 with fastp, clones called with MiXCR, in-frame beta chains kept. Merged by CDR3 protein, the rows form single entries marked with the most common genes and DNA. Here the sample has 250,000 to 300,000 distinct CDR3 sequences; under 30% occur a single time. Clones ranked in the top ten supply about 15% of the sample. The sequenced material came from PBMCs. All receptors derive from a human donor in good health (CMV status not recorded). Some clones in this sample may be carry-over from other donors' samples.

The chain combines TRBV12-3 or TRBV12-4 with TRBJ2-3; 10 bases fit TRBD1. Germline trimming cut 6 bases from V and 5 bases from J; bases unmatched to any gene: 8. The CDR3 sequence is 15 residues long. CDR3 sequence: CASSPGTGVEDTQYF. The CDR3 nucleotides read TGTGCCAGCAGCCCCGGGACAGGGGTAGAAGATACGCAGTATTTT.

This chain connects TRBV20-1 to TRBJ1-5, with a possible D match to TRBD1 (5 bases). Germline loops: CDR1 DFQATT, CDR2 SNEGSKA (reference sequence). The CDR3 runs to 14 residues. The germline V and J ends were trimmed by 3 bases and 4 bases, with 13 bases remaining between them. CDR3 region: CSASPGRGNQPQHF. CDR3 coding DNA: TGCAGTGCTAGCCCAGGGCGGGGGAATCAGCCCCAGCATTTT.

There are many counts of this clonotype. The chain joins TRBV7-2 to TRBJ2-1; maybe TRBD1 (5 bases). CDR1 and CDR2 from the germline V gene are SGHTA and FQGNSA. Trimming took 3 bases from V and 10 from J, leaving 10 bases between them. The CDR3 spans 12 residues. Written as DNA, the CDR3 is TGTGCCAGCAGCTTTAATTCAGGGGAGCAGTTCTTC. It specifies CASSFNSGEQFF. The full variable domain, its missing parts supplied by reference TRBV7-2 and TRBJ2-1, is GAGVSQSPSNKVTEKGKDVELRCDPISGHTALYWYRQSLGQGLEFLIYFQGNSAPDKSGLPSDRFSAERTGGSVSTLTIQRTQQEDSAVYLCASSFNSGEQFFGPGTRLTVL.

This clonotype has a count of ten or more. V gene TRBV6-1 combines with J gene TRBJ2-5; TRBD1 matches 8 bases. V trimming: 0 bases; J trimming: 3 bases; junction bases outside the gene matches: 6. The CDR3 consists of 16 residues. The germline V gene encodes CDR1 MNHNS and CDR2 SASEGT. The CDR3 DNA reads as TGTGCCAGCAGTGAAGCGATAGGGACAGGAGAAGAGACCCAGTACTTC. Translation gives CASSEAIGTGEETQYF.

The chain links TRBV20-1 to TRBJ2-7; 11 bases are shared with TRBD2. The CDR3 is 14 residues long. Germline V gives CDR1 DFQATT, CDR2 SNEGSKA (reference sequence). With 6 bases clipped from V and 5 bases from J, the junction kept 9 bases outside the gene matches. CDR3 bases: TGCAGTGCCGACACTAGCGGGAGAGGGGACGAGCAGTACTTC. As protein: CSADTSGRGDEQYF.

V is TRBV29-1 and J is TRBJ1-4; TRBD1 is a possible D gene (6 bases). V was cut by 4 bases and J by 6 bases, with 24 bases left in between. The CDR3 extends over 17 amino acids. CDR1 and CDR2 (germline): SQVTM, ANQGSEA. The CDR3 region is CSVGSRYNRDGHEKLFF. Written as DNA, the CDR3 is TGCAGCGTTGGGTCCCGATACAACAGGGACGGTCATGAAAAACTGTTTTTT.

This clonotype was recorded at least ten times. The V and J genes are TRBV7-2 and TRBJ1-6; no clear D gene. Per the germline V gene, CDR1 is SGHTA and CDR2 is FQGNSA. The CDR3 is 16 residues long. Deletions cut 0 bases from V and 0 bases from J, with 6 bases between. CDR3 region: CASSLAVSSYNSPLHF. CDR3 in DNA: TGTGCCAGCAGCTTAGCCGTCAGCTCCTATAATTCACCCCTCCACTTT.

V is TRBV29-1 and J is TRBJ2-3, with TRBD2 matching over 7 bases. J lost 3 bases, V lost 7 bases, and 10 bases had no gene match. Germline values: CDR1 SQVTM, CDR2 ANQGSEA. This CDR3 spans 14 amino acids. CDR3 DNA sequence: TGCAGCGCCGCCCGCGGGAGTAGGACAGATACGCAGTATTTT. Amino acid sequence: CSAARGSRTDTQYF.

CDR3 sequence (DNA): TGTGCCAGCAGTTTCCGATATGAGCAGTTCTTC. Translation: CASSFRYEQFF. The chain combines TRBV6-2 or TRBV6-3 with TRBJ2-1, with D unclear. The ends were cut back, 4 bases at V and 8 bases at J, with 6 bases in the middle. Germline V CDR1 and CDR2: MNHEY, SVGEGT. This CDR3 has 11 residues.

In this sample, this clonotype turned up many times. In nucleotides, the CDR3 is TGTGCCAGCAGCTCCCAGGGCTCAGAGCTGTTTTTT. Its translation: CASSSQGSELFF. The rearrangement links TRBV11-2 to TRBJ2-2; tentatively, D is TRBD1 (5 bases). Trimming stripped 4 bases from V and 11 bases from J, with 11 bases between. This CDR3 spans 12 amino acids. Germline CDR1 is SGHAT and CDR2 is FQNNGV.